Listed below are T cell receptor beta chains from one sample, sequenced in a study of shared clonotypes between healthy human individuals. Using immunoSEQ multiplex PCR, the repertoire was profiled, and TCRdb retains in-frame clones only, with some absent. The sample holds about half a million clones, over 75% seen once. The material sequenced was PBMCs. The receptors shown here come from a woman between 40 and 55 years old in good health. Some clones in this sample may be carry-over from other donors' samples. The CDR3 runs from the conserved cysteine through the conserved F or W. D genes are given only for firm matches. Not every row has a clone size; where given, it reads once, few, many or a size class.

TRBV5-1,TRBJ1-4,few,.,16,TGCGCCAGCAGCTCCACCACCGGGGTAGCTAATGAAAAACTGTTTTTT,CASSSTTGVANEKLFF
TRBV19,TRBJ2-7,once,TRBD1,16,TGTGCCAGTAGTGGTTGGACAGGTTACAGCTCCTACGAGCAGTACTTC,CASSGWTGYSSYEQYF
TRBV7-3,TRBJ2-7,.,TRBD2,14,TGTGCCAGCAAAAGTGGCGGGAGTCGTTACGAGCAGTACTTC,CASKSGGSRYEQYF
TRBV5-6,TRBJ2-3,.,TRBD2,16,TGTGCCAGCAGCTACCTAGCGGGAGGAGGCACAGATACGCAGTATTTT,CASSYLAGGGTDTQYF
TRBV7-2,TRBJ1-2,few,TRBD1,14,TGTGCCAGCAGCCAGGGGACAGCAGCCTATGGCTACACCTTC,CASSQGTAAYGYTF
TRBV7-2,TRBJ1-1,.,.,14,TGTGCCAGCAGCTTAGTAGGGGTGCCCACTGAAGCTTTCTTT,CASSLVGVPTEAFF
TRBV30,TRBJ2-5,.,.,16,TGTGCCTGGACCTCACCGGGGACACGGGCTGAGTGGACCCAGTACTTC,CAWTSPGTRAEWTQYF
TRBV6-1,TRBJ1-5,.,.,15,TGTGCCAGCAGTGGGGGACCTAATAGCAATCAGCCCCAGCATTTT,CASSGGPNSNQPQHF
TRBV30,TRBJ1-1,.,.,13,TGTGCCTGGAGTTTTACAGCGAACACTGAAGCTTTCTTT,CAWSFTANTEAFF
TRBV7-2,TRBJ2-1,.,TRBD2,15,TGTGCCAGCAGCAGGATAGCGGGAGGGCCGAATGAGCAGTTCTTC,CASSRIAGGPNEQFF
TRBV7-9,TRBJ2-5,.,TRBD1,13,TGTGCCAGCGGCTCCAGGGGGCTCGAGACCCAGTACTTC,CASGSRGLETQYF
TRBV18,TRBJ2-3,.,.,14,TGTGCCAGCTCACTTCAGGGTTGGACAGATACGCAGTATTTT,CASSLQGWTDTQYF
TRBV2,TRBJ1-2,few,.,12,TGTGCCACCGCCAGGTCTAACTATGGCTACACCTTC,CATARSNYGYTF
TRBV7-9,TRBJ1-1,.,.,14,TGTGCCAGCAGCTTACGGGGATCCTCGACTGAAGCTTTCTTT,CASSLRGSSTEAFF
TRBV9,TRBJ2-5,few,TRBD2,16,TGTGCCAGCAGCCCTCACGCCGGGACTAGCGTAGAGACCCAGTACTTC,CASSPHAGTSVETQYF
TRBV10-3,TRBJ2-7,.,TRBD2,11,TGTGCCATCAATACGGGAGGCGAGCAGTACTTC,CAINTGGEQYF
TRBV5-1,TRBJ2-7,.,TRBD2,13,TGCGCCAGCAGCTTGGGCGGGGGAGACGAGCAGTACTTC,CASSLGGGDEQYF
TRBV28,TRBJ1-5,once,TRBD1,15,TGTGCCAGCAGATATAGGGGGCTTTGGAATCAGCCCCAGCATTTT,CASRYRGLWNQPQHF
TRBV29-1,TRBJ2-1,few,.,15,TGCAGCGTTGAGGCCGGAAACAGGGCTTCGAATGAGCAGTTCTTC,CSVEAGNRASNEQFF
TRBV19,TRBJ1-1,.,.,12,TGTGCCAGTAGTATAGGTTTCACTGAAGCTTTCTTT,CASSIGFTEAFF
TRBV28,TRBJ1-1,few,TRBD1,15,TGTGCCAGCAGCCCCCCACAGGGGATGAACACTGAAGCTTTCTTT,CASSPPQGMNTEAFF
TRBV11-3,TRBJ1-1,.,.,13,TGTGCCAGCAGCTTCGTGAATGGCGCTGAAGCTTTCTTT,CASSFVNGAEAFF
TRBV10-3,TRBJ1-2,.,.,14,TGTGCCATCAGTGAGCCCGGGCTGAATTATGGCTACACCTTC,CAISEPGLNYGYTF
TRBV11-2,TRBJ2-2,.,.,15,TGTGCCAGCAGCCAAATGATATGGGTGGCCGGGGAGCTGTTTTTT,CASSQMIWVAGELFF
TRBV5-1,TRBJ2-5,.,.,15,TGCGCCAGCAGCTTGTTGGGACGACCGCAAGAGACCCAGTACTTC,CASSLLGRPQETQYF
TRBV19,TRBJ2-3,.,.,14,TGTGCCAGTAGTACGGGACTGAGCACAGATACGCAGTATTTT,CASSTGLSTDTQYF
TRBV7-6,TRBJ2-2,few,TRBD1,14,TGTGCCAGCAGCTGGGACAGGGGTACCGGGGAGCTGTTTTTT,CASSWDRGTGELFF
TRBV5-1,TRBJ2-1,many,TRBD1,17,TGCGCCAGCAGCTTGGTGTTTGGGACAGGGGGTCAGGCTGAGCAGTTCTTC,CASSLVFGTGGQAEQFF
TRBV7-9,TRBJ2-7,.,.,15,TGTGCCAGCAGCTTAGGGGGCGGGCCCCCCTACGAGCAGTACTTC,CASSLGGGPPYEQYF
TRBV28,TRBJ1-5,.,.,14,TGTGCCAGCAGTTTAGTACAGGGAGATCAGCCCCAGCATTTT,CASSLVQGDQPQHF
TRBV7-8,TRBJ2-2,.,.,15,TGTGCCAGCAGCGATGGGTACGGGAACACCGGGGAGCTGTTTTTT,CASSDGYGNTGELFF
TRBV4-1,TRBJ2-7,.,TRBD2,15,TGCGCCAGCAGCCAAGTCCCTAGCGGTGGCTACGAGCAGTACTTC,CASSQVPSGGYEQYF
TRBV5-1,TRBJ1-1,.,TRBD1,15,TGCGCCAGCAGCTCCACCAGGGGGGGTATCACTGAAGCTTTCTTT,CASSSTRGGITEAFF